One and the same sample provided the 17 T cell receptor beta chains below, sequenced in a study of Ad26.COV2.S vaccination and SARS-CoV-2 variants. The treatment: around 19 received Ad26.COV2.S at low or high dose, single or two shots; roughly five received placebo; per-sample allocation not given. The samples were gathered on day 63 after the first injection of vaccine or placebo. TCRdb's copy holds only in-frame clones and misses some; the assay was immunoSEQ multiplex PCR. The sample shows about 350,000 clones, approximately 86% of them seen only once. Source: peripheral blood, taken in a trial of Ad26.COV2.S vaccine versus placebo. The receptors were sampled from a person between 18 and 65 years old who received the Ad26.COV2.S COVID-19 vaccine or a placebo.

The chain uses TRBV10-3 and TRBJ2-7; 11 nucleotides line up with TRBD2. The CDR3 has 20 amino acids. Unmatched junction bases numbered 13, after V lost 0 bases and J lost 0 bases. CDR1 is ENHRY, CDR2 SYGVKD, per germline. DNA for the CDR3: TGTGCCATCAGTGAGTCTTGGGGGCTAGCGGGGGGAAAGAGCTCCTACGAGCAGTACTTC. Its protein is CAISESWGLAGGKSSYEQYF.

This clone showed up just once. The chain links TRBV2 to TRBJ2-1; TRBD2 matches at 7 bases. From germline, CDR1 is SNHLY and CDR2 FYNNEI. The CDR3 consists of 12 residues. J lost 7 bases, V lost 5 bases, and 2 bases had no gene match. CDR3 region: CASSMRGNEQFF. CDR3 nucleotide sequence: TGTGCCAGCAGTATGCGGGGGAATGAGCAGTTCTTC.

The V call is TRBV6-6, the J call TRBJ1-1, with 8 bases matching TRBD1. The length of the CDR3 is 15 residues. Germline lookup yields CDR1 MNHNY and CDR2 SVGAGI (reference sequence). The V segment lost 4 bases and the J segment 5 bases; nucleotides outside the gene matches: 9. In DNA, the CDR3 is TGTGCCAGCAGTTCCCCTGGACAGGGTAATACTGAAGCTTTCTTT. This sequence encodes CASSSPGQGNTEAFF.

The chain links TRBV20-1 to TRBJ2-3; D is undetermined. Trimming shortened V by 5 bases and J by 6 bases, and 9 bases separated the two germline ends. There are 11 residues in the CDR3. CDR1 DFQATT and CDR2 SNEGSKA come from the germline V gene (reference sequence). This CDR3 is CSAPVRDTQYF. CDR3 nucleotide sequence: TGCAGTGCTCCGGTGCGGGATACGCAGTATTTT.

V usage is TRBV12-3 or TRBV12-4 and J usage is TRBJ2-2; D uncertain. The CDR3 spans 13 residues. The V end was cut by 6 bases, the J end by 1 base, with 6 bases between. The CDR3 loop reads CASSPENTGELFF. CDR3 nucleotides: TGTGCCAGCAGCCCTGAGAACACCGGGGAGCTGTTTTTT.

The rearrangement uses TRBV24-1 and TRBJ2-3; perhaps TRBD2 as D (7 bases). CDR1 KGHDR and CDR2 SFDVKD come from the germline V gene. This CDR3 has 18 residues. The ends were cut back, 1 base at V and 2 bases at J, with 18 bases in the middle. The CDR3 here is CATSDFRGAGVNTDTQYF. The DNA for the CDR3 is TGTGCCACCAGTGATTTCAGGGGTGCGGGAGTAAACACAGATACGCAGTATTTT.

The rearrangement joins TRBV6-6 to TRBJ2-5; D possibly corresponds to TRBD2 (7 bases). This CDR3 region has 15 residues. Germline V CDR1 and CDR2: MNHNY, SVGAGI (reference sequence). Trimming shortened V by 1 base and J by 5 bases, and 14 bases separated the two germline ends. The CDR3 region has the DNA TGTGCCAGCAGTTACTTACGGGGGGCAGGGGAGACCCAGTACTTC. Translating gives CASSYLRGAGETQYF.

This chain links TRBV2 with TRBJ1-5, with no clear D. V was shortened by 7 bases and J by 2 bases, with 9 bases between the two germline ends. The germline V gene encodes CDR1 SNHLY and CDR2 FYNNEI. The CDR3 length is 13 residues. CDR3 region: CASTRAGNQPQHF. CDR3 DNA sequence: TGTGCCAGCACCCGAGCGGGCAATCAGCCCCAGCATTTT.

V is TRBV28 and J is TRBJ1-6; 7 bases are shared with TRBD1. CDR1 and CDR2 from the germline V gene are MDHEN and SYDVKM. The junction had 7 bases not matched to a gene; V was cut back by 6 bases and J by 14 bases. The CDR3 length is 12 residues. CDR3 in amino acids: CASSLEGATLHF. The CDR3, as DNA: TGTGCCAGCAGCTTGGAGGGGGCAACCCTCCACTTT.

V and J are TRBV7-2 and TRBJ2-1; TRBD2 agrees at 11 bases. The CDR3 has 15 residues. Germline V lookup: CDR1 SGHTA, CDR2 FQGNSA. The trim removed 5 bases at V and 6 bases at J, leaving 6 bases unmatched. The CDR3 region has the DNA TGTGCCAGCAGCCGGACTAGCGGGCAAGGCAATGAGCAGTTCTTC. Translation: CASSRTSGQGNEQFF.

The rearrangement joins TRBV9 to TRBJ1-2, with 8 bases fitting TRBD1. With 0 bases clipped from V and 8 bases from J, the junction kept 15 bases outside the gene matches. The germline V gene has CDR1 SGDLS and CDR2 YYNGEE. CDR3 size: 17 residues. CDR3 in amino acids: CASSVGPWGQGARGYTF. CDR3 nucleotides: TGTGCCAGCAGCGTAGGCCCTTGGGGGCAGGGGGCGCGAGGCTACACCTTC. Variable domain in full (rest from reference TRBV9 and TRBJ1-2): DSGVTQTPKHLITATGQRVTLRCSPRSGDLSVYWYQQSLDQGLQFLIQYYNGEERAKGNILERFSAQQFPDLHSELNLSSLELGDSALYFCASSVGPWGQGARGYTFGSGTRLTVV.

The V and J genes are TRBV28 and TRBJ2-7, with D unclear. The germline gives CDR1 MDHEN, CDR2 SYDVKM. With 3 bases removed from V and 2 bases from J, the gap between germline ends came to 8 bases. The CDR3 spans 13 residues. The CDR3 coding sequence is TGTGCCAGCAGTTTGTCCAGAACCTACGAGCAGTACTTC. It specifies CASSLSRTYEQYF. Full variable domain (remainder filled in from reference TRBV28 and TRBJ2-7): DVKVTQSSRYLVKRTGEKVFLECVQDMDHENMFWYRQDPGLGLRLIYFSYDVKMKEKGDIPEGYSVSREKKERFSLILESASTNQTSMYLCASSLSRTYEQYFGPGTRLTVT.

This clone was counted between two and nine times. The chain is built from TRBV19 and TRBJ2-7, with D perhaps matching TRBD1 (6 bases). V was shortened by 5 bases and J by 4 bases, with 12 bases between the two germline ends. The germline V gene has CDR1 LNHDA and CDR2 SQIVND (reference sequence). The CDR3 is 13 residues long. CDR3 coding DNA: TGTGCCAGTAGTCCGGGTGGACAGTACGAGCAGTACTTC. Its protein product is CASSPGGQYEQYF.

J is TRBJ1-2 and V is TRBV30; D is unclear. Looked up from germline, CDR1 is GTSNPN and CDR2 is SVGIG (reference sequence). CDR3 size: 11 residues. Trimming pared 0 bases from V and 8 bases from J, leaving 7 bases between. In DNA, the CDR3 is TGTGCCTGGAGTGTAACTTTGGGCTACACCTTC. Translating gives CAWSVTLGYTF.

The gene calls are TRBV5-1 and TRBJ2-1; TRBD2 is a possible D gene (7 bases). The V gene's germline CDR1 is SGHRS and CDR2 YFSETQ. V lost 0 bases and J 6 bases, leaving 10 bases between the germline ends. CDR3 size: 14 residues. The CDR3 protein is CASSLDREGNEQFF. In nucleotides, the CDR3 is TGCGCCAGCAGCTTGGACAGGGAGGGCAATGAGCAGTTCTTC. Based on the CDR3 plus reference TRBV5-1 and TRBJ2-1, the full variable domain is KAGVTQTPRYLIKTRGQQVTLSCSPISGHRSVSWYQQTPGQGLQFLFEYFSETQRNKGNFPGRFSGRQFSNSRSEMNVSTLELGDSALYLCASSLDREGNEQFFGPGTRLTVL.

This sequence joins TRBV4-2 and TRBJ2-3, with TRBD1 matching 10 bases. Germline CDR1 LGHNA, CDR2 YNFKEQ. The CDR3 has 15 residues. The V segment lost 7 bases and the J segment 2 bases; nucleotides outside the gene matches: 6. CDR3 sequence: CASKTGTGDTDTQYF. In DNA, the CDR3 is TGTGCCAGCAAAACCGGGACAGGGGACACAGATACGCAGTATTTT.

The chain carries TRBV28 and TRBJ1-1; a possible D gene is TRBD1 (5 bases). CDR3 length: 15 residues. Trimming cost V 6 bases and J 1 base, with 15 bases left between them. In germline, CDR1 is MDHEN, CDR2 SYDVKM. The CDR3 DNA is TGTGCCAGCAGCCCGCACGGGGGTGGGAACACTGAAGCTTTCTTT. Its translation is CASSPHGGGNTEAFF. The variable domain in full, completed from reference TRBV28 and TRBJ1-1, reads DVKVTQSSRYLVKRTGEKVFLECVQDMDHENMFWYRQDPGLGLRLIYFSYDVKMKEKGDIPEGYSVSREKKERFSLILESASTNQTSMYLCASSPHGGGNTEAFFGQGTRLTVV.